This T cell receptor beta chain was obtained from a study of response to subunit inactivated influenza vaccine listed by TCRdb under 2018. For the study in its entirety: Deep quantitative T cell receptor repertoire profiling was used in the study to track responses to a trivalent subunit inactivated influenza vaccine. Overall results and qualifications from the work: The authors suggested that each seasonal influenza vaccination may recruit only a limited number of new T cells.

Library preparation used RT-PCR. TCRdb shows the sequencer as Illumina HiSeq 2500. TCRdb trimmed public reads at Q25 via fastp, called clones via MiXCR and kept in-frame beta chains. Identical CDR3 protein sequences are pooled into one entry, listed with their most common genes and DNA. For this sample the table gives a few hundred thousand distinct CDR3 sequences, of which about 7.2% were detected only once. The leading ten clones occupy about an eighth of the sample. The CDR1 and CDR2 encoded by the germline V gene are ENHRY and SYGVKD. V trim: 2 bases; J trim: 1 base; unmatched bases: 0. Including cysteine and phenylalanine, the CDR3 has 14 amino acids. CDR3 DNA is the only sequence kept; it has 42 bases, read in frame from the first base. This clonotype was seen many times. Its antigen is currently not known. Base qualities are not provided; no much larger clone lies one nucleotide away.

The chain joins TRBV10-3 to TRBJ2-7, and 9 junctional nucleotides match TRBD1. This clonotype was sampled from a man between 45 and 75 years old who received an inactivated influenza vaccine. Donor details come from another sample of the same person, matched by shared clones. This specimen was PBMCs from blood, taken less than 30 months after vaccination. The CDR3 protein sequence reads: CAISEGQGSYEQYF. In nucleotides, the sequence is TGTGCCATCAGTGAGGGACAGGGGTCCTACGAGCAGTACTTC.